Listed below are T cell receptor beta chains from one sample, sequenced in a study of blood T cell repertoires in COVID-19. Generated by immunoSEQ multiplex PCR, the TCRdb table keeps only in-frame clones and is missing some. Of fewer than 110,000 clones listed, 85% to 90% were seen once; the top ten hold approximately 3.7%. Source material: peripheral blood. The receptor source for this set is a human donor in a cohort sampled during active COVID-19. Both conserved end residues are part of each CDR3. The D gene is left open where the match is weak.

>TRBD2|TRBV2|15|TRBJ2-1
CASSPRLALEGGKFF
>.|TRBV28|15|TRBJ2-7
CASSFPGQPRREQYF
>.|TRBV7-6|18|TRBJ1-2
CASSLGPQPGASVGGYTF
>.|TRBV6-6|11|TRBJ2-7
CASSTIGEQYF
>.|TRBV5-6|13|TRBJ1-2
CASSLPGIHGYTF
>.|TRBV6-6|16|TRBJ2-3
CASSYQSGVSTDTQYF
>.|TRBV7-9|13|TRBJ2-5
CASSPGIQETQYF
>.|TRBV7-2|11|TRBJ2-5
CASREGLAQYF
>.|TRBV6-5|13|TRBJ1-1
CVGRADMNTEAFF
>.|TRBV18|14|TRBJ2-7
CASSPGDFAYEQYF